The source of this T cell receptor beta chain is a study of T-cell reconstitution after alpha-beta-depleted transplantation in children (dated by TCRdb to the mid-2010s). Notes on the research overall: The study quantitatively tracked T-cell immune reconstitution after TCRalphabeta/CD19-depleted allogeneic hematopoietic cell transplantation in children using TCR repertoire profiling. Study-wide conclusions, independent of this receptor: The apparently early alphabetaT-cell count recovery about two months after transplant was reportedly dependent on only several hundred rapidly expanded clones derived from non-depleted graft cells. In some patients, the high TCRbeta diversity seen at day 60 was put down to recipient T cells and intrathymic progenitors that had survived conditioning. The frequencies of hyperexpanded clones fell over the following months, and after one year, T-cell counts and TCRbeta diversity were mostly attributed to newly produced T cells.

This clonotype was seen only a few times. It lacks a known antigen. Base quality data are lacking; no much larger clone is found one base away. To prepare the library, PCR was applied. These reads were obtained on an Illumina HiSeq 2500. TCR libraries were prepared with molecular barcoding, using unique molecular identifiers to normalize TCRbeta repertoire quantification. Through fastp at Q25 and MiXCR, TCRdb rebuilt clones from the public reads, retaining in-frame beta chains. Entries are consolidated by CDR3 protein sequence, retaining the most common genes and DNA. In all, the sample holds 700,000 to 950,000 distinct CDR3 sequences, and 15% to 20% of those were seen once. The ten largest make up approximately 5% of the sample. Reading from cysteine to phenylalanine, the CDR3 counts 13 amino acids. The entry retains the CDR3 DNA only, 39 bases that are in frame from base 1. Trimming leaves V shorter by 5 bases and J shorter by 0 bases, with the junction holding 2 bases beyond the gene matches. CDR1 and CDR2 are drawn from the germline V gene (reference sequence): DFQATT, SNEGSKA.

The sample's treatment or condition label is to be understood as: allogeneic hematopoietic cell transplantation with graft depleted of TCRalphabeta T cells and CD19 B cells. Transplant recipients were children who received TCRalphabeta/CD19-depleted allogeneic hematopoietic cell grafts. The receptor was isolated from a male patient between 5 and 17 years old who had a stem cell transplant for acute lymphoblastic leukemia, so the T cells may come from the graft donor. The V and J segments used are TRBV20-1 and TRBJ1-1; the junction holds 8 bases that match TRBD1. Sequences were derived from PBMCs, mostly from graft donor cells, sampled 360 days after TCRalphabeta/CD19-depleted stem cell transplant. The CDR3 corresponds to CSALTGVNTEAFF. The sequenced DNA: TGCAGTGCTTTGACAGGGGTGAACACTGAAGCTTTCTTT.